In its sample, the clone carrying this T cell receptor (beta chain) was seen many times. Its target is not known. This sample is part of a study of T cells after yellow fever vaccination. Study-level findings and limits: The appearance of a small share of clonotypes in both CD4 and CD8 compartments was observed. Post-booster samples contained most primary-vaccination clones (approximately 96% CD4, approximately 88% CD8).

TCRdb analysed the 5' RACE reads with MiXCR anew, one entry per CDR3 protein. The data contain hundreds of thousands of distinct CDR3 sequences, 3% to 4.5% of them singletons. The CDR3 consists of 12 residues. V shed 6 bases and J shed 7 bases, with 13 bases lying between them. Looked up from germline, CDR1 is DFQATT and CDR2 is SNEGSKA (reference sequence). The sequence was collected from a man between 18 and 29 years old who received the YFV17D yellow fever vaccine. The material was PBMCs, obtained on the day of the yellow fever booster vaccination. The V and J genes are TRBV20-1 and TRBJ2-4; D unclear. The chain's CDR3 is CSAPDLGNIQYF. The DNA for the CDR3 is TGCAGTGCCCCGGACCTGGGGAACATTCAGTACTTC.